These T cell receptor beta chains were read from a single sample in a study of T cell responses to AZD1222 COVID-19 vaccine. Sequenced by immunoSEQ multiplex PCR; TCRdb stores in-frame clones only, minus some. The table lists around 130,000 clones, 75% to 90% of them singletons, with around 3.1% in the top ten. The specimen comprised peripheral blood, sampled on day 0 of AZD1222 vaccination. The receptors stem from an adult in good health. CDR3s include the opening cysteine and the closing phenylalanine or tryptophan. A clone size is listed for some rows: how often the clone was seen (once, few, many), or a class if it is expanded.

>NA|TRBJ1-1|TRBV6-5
CASRGYSRTEAFF
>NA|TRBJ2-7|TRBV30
CAWSAGLPYEQYF
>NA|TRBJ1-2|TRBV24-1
CATSRGGEGYTF
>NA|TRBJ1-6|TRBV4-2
CASSPHTGQGVDSPLHF
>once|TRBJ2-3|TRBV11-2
CASSGERGRNTDTQYF
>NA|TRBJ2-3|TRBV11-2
CASSLQGLLGHTQYF
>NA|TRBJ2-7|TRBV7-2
CASSLSGPTGQYF
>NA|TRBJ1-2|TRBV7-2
CASSNPAGAHGYTF
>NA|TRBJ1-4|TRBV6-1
CASSEAERPGEKLFF
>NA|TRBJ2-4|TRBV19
CASIRGSESIQYF
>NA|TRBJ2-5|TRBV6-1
CASSDYQDQYF
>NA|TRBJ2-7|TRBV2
CASSGGRVLTYEQYF
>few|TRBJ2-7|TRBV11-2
CASSLGRDEQYF
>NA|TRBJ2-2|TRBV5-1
CASSLAHPGGSGELFF
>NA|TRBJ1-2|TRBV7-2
CASSLNRDSNYGYTF
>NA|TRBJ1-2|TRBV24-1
CATSDSNYGYTF
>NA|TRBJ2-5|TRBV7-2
CASSLGRAQETQYF
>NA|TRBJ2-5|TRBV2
CASRDRGETQYF
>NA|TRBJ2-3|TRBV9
CASSVDSRTSGIVDTQYF